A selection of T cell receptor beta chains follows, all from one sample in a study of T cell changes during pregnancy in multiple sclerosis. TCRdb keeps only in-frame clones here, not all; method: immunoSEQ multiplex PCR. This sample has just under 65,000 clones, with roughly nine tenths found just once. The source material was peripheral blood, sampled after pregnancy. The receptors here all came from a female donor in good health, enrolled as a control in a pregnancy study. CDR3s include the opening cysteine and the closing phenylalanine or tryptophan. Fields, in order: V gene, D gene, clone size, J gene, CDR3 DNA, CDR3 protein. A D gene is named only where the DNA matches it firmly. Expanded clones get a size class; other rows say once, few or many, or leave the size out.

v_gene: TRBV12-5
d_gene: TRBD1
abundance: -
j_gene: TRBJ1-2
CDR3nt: TGTGCTAGTGGAGCAGGGGGACCCTCGAGGGGCTACACCTTC
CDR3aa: CASGAGGPSRGYTF

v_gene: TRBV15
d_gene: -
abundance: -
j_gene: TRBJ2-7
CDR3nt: TGTGCCACCAGCAGAGAGGGCAGGGTCTACGAGCAGTACTTC
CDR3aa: CATSREGRVYEQYF

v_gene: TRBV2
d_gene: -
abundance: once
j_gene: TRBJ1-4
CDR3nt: TGTGCCAGCAGTCTCGTGAACCGGAATGAAAAACTGTTTTTT
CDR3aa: CASSLVNRNEKLFF

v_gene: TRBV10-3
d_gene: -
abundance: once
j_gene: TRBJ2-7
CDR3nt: TGTGCCATCAGTGAGCCGTCGGGGAGGGACACAGTATACGAGCAGTACTTC
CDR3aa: CAISEPSGRDTVYEQYF

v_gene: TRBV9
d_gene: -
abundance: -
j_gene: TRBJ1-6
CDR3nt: TGTGCCAGCAGCGGGGGGGGGAGTCGTTCACCCCTCCACTTT
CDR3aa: CASSGGGSRSPLHF

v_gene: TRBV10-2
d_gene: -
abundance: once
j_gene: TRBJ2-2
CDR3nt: TGCGCCAGCTCCCAGAGCGCCCAGAACACCGGGGAGCTGTTTTTT
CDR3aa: CASSQSAQNTGELFF

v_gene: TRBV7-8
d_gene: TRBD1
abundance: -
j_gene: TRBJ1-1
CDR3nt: TGTGCCAGCAGCGTCGGGACAGGGAGGACTGAAGCTTTCTTT
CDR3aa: CASSVGTGRTEAFF

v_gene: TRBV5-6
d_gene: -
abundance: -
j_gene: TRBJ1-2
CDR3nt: TGTGCCAGCAGCCCTCCGCGGTCAGATGGCTACACCTTC
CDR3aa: CASSPPRSDGYTF

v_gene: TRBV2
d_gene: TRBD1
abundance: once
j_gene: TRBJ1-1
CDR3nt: TGTGCCAGGACAGGGATCATGAACACTGAAGCTTTCTTT
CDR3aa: CARTGIMNTEAFF

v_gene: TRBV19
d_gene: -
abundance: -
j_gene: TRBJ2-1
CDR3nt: TGTGCCAGCCGGACTGAAAGCTCCTACAATGAGCAGTTCTTC
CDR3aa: CASRTESSYNEQFF

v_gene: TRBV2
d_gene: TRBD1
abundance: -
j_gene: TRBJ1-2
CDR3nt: TGTGCCAGCAGTGATTACAGGGGGGCGACCTATGGCTACACCTTC
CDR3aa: CASSDYRGATYGYTF

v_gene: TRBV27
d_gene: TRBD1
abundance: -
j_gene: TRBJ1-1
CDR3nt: TGTGCCAGCAGTCTAACAGGGGGATTTGAAGCTTTCTTT
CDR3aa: CASSLTGGFEAFF

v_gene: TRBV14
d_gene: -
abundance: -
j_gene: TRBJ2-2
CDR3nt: TGTGCCAGCAGCCCGCACGGGGCCGGGGAGCTGTTTTTT
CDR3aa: CASSPHGAGELFF

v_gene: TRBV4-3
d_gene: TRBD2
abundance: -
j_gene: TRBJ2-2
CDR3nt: TGCGCCAGCAGCCCTGGTGGGGGGGTTACCGGGGAGCTGTTTTTT
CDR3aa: CASSPGGGVTGELFF

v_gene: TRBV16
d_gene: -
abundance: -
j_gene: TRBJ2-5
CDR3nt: TGTGCCAGCAGTTCGGGAAAAAGGGAAAAGGTCGGGGAGACCCAGTACTTC
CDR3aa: CASSSGKREKVGETQYF

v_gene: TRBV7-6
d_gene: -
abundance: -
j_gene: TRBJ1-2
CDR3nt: TGTGCCAGCAGCTTAGATTCCGGGGAAGAGTACTATGGCTACACCTTC
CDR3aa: CASSLDSGEEYYGYTF

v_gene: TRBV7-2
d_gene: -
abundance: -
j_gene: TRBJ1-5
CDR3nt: TGTGCCAGCAGCTTGTGGGCTTATAGCAATCAGCCCCAGCATTTT
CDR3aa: CASSLWAYSNQPQHF

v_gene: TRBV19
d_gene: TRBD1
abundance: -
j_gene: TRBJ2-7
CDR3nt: TGTGCCAGTAGTATAAATGGACAGGGAAGAGACTACGAGCAGTACTTC
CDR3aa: CASSINGQGRDYEQYF

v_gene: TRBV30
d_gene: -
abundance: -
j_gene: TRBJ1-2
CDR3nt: TGTGCCTGGAGTGTAGCAGCACTATCGCGGGGCTACACCTTC
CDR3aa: CAWSVAALSRGYTF

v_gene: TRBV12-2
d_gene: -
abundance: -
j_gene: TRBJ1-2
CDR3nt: TGTGCAAGTCGCGGGGATGGAGGGTCGGTAAAGTATGGCTACACCTTC
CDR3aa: CASRGDGGSVKYGYTF

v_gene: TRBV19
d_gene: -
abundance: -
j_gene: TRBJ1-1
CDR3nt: TGTGCCAGTAGTGTCACAAGGAACACTGAAGCTTTCTTT
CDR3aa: CASSVTRNTEAFF

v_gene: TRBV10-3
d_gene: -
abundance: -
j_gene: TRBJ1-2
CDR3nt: TGTGCCATCAGTGAGATACAGGTTTTTTATGGCTACACCTTC
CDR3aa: CAISEIQVFYGYTF

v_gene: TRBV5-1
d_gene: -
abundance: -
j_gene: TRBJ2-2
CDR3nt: TGCGCCAGCAGCCCACAGACCGGGGGTCGATGGACCGGGGAGCTGTTTTTT
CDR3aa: CASSPQTGGRWTGELFF

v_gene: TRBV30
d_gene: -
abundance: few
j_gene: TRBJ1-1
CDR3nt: TGTGCCTGGATCCACAGGATGGACACTGAAGCTTTCTTT
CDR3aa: CAWIHRMDTEAFF

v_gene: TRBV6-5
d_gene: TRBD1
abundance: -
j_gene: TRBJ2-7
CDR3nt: TGTGCCAGCAGTTCGCCGGGACAGGGGTACGAGCAGTACTTC
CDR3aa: CASSSPGQGYEQYF

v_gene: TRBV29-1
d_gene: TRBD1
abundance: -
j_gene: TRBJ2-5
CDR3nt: TGCAGCGTTGCCCGGACAGGGGCCCAAGAGACCCAGTACTTC
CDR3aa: CSVARTGAQETQYF

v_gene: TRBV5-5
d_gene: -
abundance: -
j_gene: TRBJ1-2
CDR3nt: TGTGCCAGCAGTCAGCCGGGACACAACTATGGCTACACCTTC
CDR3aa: CASSQPGHNYGYTF

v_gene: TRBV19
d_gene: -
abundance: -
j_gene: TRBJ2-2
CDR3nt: TGTGCCAGTAGACCACAGTCTGCGAACACCGGGGAGCTGTTTTTT
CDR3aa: CASRPQSANTGELFF

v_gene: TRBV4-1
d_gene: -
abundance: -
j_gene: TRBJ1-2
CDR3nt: TGCGCCAGCAGCCAAGGCGCTCCCCACGGCTACACCTTC
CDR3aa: CASSQGAPHGYTF

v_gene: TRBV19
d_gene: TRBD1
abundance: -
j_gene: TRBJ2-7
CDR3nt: TGTGCCAGTAGTGCTCCCGGACAGGGATTTTACGAGCAGTACTTC
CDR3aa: CASSAPGQGFYEQYF

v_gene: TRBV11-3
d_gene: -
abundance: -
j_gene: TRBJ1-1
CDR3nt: TGTGCCAGCAGCTTAGATGGGGCCGGAGTAATGAACACTGAAGCTTTCTTT
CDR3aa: CASSLDGAGVMNTEAFF

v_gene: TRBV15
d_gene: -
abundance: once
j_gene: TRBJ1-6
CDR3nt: TGTGCCACCAGCAGAGGGAGGGATACGTCCTCACCCCTCCACTTT
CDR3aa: CATSRGRDTSSPLHF

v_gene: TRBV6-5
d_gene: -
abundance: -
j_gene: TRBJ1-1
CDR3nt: TGTGCCAGCAGTAACGTGGGGGGAGTAGTGGCTGAAGCTTTCTTT
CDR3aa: CASSNVGGVVAEAFF

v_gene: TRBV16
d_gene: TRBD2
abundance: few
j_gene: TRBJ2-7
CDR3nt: TGTGCCAGCAGCGGGGAGGGAAGCTCCTACGAGCAGTACTTC
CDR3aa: CASSGEGSSYEQYF

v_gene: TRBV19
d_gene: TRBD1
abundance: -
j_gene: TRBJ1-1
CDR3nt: TGTGCCAGTGAGACAGGGAACCCGAACACTGAAGCTTTCTTT
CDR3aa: CASETGNPNTEAFF

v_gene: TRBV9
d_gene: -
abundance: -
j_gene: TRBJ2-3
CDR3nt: TGTGCCAGCAGCGTAACCCTCCGCGGGACAGATACGCAGTATTTT
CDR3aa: CASSVTLRGTDTQYF